The 6 T cell receptor beta chains listed next were all sequenced from one sample in a study of cytomegalovirus exposure and HLA in healthy donors. The PCR made use of 60 Vbeta and 13 Jbeta primers. Only in-frame clones appear in the TCRdb table, and some are missing; sequencing was by immunoSEQ multiplex PCR. Here the sample table reports over 30,000 clones. Sequencing used PBMCs. The receptors shown here come from a man in his forties in good health and CMV-seronegative.

V gene TRBV7-9 combines with J gene TRBJ1-1; tentative D call: TRBD1 (5 bases). The CDR3 runs to 14 residues. The V gene's germline CDR1 is SEHNR and CDR2 FQNEAQ (reference sequence). Deletions cut 8 bases from V and 5 bases from J, with 18 bases between. In DNA form, the CDR3 reads TGTGCCAGCTCTGGGAGGGATTGGGGGACTGAAGCTTTCTTT. Translating it yields CASSGRDWGTEAFF.

This sequence joins TRBV13 and TRBJ2-5; tentative D call: TRBD1 (6 bases). V was cut by 2 bases and J by 2 bases, with 12 bases left in between. CDR1 is PRHDT and CDR2 is FYEKMQ in the germline V gene (reference sequence). The CDR3 extends over 15 amino acids. CDR3: CASSLYGRGQETQYF. CDR3 DNA sequence: TGTGCCAGCAGCTTATACGGCAGGGGACAAGAGACCCAGTACTTC.

This chain uses TRBV6-1 with TRBJ1-2, with D perhaps TRBD1 (6 bases). Germline CDR1 is MNHNS and CDR2 is SASEGT. Trimming took off 4 bases at V and 1 base at J, with 16 bases between the two ends. The CDR3 extends over 16 amino acids. CDR3 amino acids: CASSVPPGQNNYGYTF. In DNA form, the CDR3 reads TGTGCCAGCAGTGTTCCCCCGGGACAAAATAACTATGGCTACACCTTC.

The chain has TRBV28 and TRBJ1-2; D is ambiguous. Trimming removed 6 bases at V and 5 bases at J, with 7 bases between. Per the germline V gene, CDR1 is MDHEN and CDR2 is SYDVKM. CDR3 length: 11 amino acids. The CDR3 sequence: CASSAPYGYTF. DNA of the CDR3: TGTGCCAGCAGCGCGCCGTATGGCTACACCTTC.

The chain links TRBV7-2 to TRBJ2-1, with D perhaps TRBD2 (7 bases). CDR1 SGHTA and CDR2 FQGNSA come from the germline V gene. Deletions cut 7 bases from V and 5 bases from J, with 18 bases between. CDR3 length: 15 residues. The chain's CDR3 is CASILGGGPNNEQFF. The CDR3 coding sequence is TGTGCCAGCATCCTAGGGGGAGGGCCAAACAATGAGCAGTTCTTC.

The gene calls are TRBV7-3 and TRBJ2-1, with D maybe TRBD1 (5 bases). Trimming took off 8 bases at V and 10 bases at J, with 18 bases between the two ends. This CDR3 spans 13 amino acids. The germline V gene encodes CDR1 SGHTA and CDR2 FQGTGA. CDR3 DNA sequence: TGTGCCAGCGGCGACTCCCTCAGGGCAGAGCAGTTCTTC. Amino acids: CASGDSLRAEQFF.